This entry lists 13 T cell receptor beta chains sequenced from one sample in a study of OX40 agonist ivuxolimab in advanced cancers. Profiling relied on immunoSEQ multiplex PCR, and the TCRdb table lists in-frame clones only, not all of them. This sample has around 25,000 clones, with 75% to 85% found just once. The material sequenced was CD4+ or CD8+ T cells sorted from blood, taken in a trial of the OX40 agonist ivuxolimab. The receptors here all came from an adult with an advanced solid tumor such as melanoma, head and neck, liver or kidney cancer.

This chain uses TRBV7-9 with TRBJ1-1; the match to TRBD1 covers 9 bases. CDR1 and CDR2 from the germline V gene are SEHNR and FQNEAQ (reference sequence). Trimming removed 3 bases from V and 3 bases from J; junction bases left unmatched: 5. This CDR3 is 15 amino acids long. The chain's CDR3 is CASSFPGQGDTEAFF. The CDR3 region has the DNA TGTGCCAGCAGCTTTCCGGGACAGGGAGACACTGAAGCTTTCTTT.

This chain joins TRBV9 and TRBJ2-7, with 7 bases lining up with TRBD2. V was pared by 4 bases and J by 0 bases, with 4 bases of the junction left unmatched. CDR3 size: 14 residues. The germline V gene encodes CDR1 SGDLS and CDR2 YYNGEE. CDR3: CASSSGRSSYEQYF. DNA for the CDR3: TGTGCCAGCAGCTCCGGGAGGAGCTCCTACGAGCAGTACTTC.

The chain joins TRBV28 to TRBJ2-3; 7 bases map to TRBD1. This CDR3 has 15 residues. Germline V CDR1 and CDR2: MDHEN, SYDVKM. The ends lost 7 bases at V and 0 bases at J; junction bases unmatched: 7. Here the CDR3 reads CASNPGQASTDTQYF. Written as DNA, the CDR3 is TGTGCCAGCAACCCAGGACAGGCCAGCACAGATACGCAGTATTTT.

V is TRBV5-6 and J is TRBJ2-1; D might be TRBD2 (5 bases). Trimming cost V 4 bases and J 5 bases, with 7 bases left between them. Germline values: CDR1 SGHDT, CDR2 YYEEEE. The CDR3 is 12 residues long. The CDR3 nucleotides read TGTGCCAGCAGCCCGGGAAACAATGAGCAGTTCTTC. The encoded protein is CASSPGNNEQFF.

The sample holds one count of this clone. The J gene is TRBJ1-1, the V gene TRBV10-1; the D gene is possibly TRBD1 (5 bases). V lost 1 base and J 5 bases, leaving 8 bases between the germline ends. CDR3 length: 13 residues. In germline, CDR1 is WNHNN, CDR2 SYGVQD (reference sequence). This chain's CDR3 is CASSEYKGTEAFF. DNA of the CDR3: TGCGCCAGCAGTGAGTATAAGGGGACTGAAGCTTTCTTT.

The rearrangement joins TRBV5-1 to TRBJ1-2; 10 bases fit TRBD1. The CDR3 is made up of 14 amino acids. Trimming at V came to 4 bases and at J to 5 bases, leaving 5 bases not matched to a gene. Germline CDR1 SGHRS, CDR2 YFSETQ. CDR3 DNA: TGCGCCAGCAGCCCGACGGGACAGGGGTATGGCTACACCTTC. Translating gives CASSPTGQGYGYTF.

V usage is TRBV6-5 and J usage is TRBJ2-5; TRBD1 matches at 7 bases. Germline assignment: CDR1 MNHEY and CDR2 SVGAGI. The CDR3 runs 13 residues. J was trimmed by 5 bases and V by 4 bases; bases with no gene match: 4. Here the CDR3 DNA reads TGTGCCAGCAGTTCTGGACAGGCGGAGACCCAGTACTTC. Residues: CASSSGQAETQYF.

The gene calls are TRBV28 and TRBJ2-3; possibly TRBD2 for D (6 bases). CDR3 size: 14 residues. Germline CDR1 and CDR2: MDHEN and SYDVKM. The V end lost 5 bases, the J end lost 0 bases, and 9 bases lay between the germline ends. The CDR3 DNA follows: TGTGCCAGCAGTCCGGCGGGGAGCACAGATACGCAGTATTTT. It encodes CASSPAGSTDTQYF.

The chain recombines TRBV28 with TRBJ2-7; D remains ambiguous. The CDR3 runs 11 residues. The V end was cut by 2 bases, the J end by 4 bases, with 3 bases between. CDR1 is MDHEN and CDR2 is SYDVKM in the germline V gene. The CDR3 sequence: CASSLTYEQYF. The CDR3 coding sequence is TGTGCCAGCAGTTTAACATACGAGCAGTACTTC.

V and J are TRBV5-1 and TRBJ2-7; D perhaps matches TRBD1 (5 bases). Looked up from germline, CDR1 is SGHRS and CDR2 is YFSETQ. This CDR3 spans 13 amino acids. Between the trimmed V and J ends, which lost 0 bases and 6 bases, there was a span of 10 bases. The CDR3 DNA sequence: TGCGCCAGCAGCTTGGGGGGCATCAGCGAGCAGTACTTC. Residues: CASSLGGISEQYF.

The CDR3 DNA sequence: TGTGCCACCAGCAGACAGAGAGGGACCGGGGAGCTGTTTTTT. The encoded protein is CATSRQRGTGELFF. The rearrangement links TRBV15 to TRBJ2-2; the D gene is possibly TRBD2 (5 bases). V lost 2 bases and J lost 5, with 9 bases in between. Germline V CDR1 and CDR2: LNHNV, YYDKDF (reference sequence). The CDR3 runs to 14 residues.

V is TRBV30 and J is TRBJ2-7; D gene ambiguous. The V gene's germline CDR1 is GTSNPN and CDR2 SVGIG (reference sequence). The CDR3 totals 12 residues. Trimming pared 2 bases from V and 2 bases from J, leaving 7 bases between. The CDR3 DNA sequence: TGTGCCTGGAGTTTGGGGACCTACGAGCAGTACTTC. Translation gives CAWSLGTYEQYF.

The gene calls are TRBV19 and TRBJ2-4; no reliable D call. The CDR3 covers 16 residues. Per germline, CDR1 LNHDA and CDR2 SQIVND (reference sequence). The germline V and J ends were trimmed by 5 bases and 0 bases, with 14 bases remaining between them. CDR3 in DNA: TGTGCCAGTAGTCAGGACCTGGAATTAGCCAAAAACATTCAGTACTTC. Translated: CASSQDLELAKNIQYF.